This T cell receptor beta chain was captured in a study of identical twins (dated by TCRdb to about 2016). The study in broad terms: The study deep-sequenced TCR alpha and beta repertoires from monozygotic twins, unrelated adults of various ages and cord blood to test whether fetal clonotypes persist. To rule out contamination, the twin experiments were replicated at different times with different library preparation protocols. Paper-wide results and their limitations: Out-of-frame TCR alpha sequences shared between twins showed an excess of low generation-probability sequences compared with coincidental sharing between unrelated individuals. Abundant cord blood beta clonotypes carried fewer insertions; young adult naive repertoires showed a weaker similar trend, while memory repertoires showed none. A weaker excess of twin sharing was found in beta out-of-frame sequences because the signal-to-noise ratio was lowered by fewer shared sequences. Invariant T cells such as MAIT and iNKT could partly confound zero-insertion analyses, although diverse VJ usage argued against such confounding for most clonotypes. Recombination models systematically underestimated out-of-frame TCR alpha sharing in monozygotic twins but agreed with sharing between unrelated individuals. Because the same donors could not be followed over many years, the conclusions relied on cross-sectional statistical analysis.

Preparation of the library involved 5' RACE. TCRdb names Illumina HiSeq 2000 as the instrument used. A universal primer binding site was introduced by template switching, and a unique molecular identifier was present in the final cDNA, enabling accurate counting of TCR cDNA molecules. First-strand cDNA for TCR alpha and beta chains was synthesized from specific primers in the conserved constant-segment region. To control for contamination, every cDNA library carried two barcodes: a SMART-Mk sample barcode plus Illumina barcodes. TruSeq adapter sequences, together with Illumina sample barcodes, were added in two successive PCR steps. The Illumina HiSeq platform was used with custom primers to sequence TCR alpha and beta cDNA libraries. The authors' pipeline ran thus. Unique molecular identifiers were extracted from raw reads with MiGEC, and CDR3 positions were determined with MiXCR. Recombination models were inferred per individual with the repgenHMM and IGoR tools using an EM algorithm. The tcR package in R was used for shared clonotype analysis, with sharing normalized by the product of cloneset sizes. To study raw recombination free of thymic and clonal selection effects, out-of-frame nonproductive sequences were analyzed. Using fastp trimming at Q25 and MiXCR clonotype assembly, TCRdb reanalyzed the public sequencing data and kept in-frame beta chains. CDR3 protein sequences are deduplicated, and each keeps its most common genes and DNA. The V and J calls were not made by the authors but by TCRdb's processing. This sample comprises about 530,000 distinct CDR3 sequences, about a fifth of them detected only once. Around 0.48% of the sample lies in the top ten.

All donors were healthy Caucasians. Three pairs of female monozygotic twins, all aged roughly 18 to 29 years, were included in the twin cohort. CD4+ and CD8+ T cell populations were isolated with positive isolation kits from Invitrogen. This clonotype was counted only a few times. This clone's antigen is unknown. No base quality values were provided; no much bigger clone lies one nucleotide off. Measured from the cysteine to the phenylalanine, the CDR3 is 15 residues long. The only DNA kept is the CDR3, 45 bases in frame from the first base. Based on the germline V gene, the CDR1 and CDR2 sequences are SGHRS and YFSETQ. From V the trimming removes 4 bases and from J it removes 1 base, while the gene matches leave 3 bases of the junction unaccounted for. This same sample was also part of a study on yellow fever vaccine responses in identical twins. As the second study states: According to the authors, the vaccine-induced T cell response in identical twins seemed to be partly convergent and partly specific to each individual. Focusing on identical twins, the study followed the T cell clones that responded to the vaccine, and did so with precision.

Here the chain combines TRBV5-1 and TRBJ2-7, with 12 middle bases fitting TRBD2. The receptor's source is a woman aged 18-30 years in good health. The specimen sequenced was CD4+ T cells sorted from blood. The CDR3 amino acid sequence is: CASSRLAGESYEQYF. At the DNA level, the sequence is TGCGCCAGCAGCCGACTAGCGGGAGAATCCTACGAGCAGTACTTC.